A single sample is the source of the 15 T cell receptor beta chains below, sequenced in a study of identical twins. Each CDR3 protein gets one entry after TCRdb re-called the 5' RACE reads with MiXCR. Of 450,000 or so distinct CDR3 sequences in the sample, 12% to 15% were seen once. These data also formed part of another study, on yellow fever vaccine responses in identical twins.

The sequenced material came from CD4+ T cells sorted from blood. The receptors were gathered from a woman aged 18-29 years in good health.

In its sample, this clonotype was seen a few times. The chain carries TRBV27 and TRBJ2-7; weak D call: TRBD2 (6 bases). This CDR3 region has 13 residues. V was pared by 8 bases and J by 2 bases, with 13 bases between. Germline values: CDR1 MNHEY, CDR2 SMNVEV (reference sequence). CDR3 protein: CASSRREPYEQYF. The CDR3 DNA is TGTGCCAGCTCGCGGCGGGAACCCTACGAGCAGTACTTC.

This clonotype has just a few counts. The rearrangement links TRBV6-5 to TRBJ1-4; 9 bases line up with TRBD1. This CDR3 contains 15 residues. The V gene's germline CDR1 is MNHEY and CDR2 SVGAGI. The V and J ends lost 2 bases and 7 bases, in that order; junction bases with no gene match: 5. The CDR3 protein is CASSYNDRGFEKLFF. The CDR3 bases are TGTGCCAGCAGTTACAATGACAGGGGGTTTGAAAAACTGTTTTTT.

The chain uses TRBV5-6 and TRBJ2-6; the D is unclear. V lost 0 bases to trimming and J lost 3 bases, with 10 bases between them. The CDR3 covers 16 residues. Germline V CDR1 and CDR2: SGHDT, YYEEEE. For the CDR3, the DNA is TGTGCCAGCAGCTTGGCTTCAAAGGTTGGGGCCAACGTCCTGACTTTC. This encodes CASSLASKVGANVLTF.

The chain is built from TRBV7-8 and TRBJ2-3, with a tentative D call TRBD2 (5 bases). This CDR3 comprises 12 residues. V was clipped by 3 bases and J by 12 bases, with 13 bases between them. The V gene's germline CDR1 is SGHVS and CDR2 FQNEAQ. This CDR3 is CASSFPGSPQYF. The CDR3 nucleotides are TGTGCCAGCAGCTTTCCGGGAAGCCCACAGTATTTT.

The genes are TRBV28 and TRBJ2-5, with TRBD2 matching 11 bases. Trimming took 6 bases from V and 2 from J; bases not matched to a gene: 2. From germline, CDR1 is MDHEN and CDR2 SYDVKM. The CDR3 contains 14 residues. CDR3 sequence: CASRVAGGQETQYF. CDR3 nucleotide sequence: TGTGCCAGCAGAGTAGCGGGAGGGCAAGAGACCCAGTACTTC. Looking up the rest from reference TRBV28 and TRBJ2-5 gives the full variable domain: DVKVTQSSRYLVKRTGEKVFLECVQDMDHENMFWYRQDPGLGLRLIYFSYDVKMKEKGDIPEGYSVSREKKERFSLILESASTNQTSMYLCASRVAGGQETQYFGPGTRLLVL.

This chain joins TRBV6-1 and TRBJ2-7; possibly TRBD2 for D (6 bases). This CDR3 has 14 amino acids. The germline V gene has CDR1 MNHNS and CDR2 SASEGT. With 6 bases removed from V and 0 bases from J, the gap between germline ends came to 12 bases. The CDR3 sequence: CASRRDATSYEQYF. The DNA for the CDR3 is TGTGCCAGCAGGCGGGACGCAACCTCCTACGAGCAGTACTTC.

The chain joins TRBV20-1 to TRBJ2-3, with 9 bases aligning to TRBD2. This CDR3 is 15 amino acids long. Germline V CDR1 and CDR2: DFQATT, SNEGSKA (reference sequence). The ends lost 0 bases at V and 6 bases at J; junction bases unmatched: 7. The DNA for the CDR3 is TGCAGTGCTAGAGAACTAGCGGGCCCAGGGGATACGCAGTATTTT. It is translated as CSARELAGPGDTQYF.

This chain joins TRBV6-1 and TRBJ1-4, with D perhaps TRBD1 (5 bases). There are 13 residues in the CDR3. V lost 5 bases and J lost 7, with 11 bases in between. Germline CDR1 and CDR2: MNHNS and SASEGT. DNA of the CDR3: TGTGCCAGCAGTCGACAGCGAGGTGAAAAACTGTTTTTT. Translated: CASSRQRGEKLFF.

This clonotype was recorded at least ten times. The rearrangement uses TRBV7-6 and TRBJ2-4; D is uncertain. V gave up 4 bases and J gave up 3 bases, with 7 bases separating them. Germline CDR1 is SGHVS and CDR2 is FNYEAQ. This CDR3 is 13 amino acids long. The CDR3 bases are TGTGCCAGCAGCTCCCCGGGCAAAAACATTCAGTACTTC. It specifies CASSSPGKNIQYF.

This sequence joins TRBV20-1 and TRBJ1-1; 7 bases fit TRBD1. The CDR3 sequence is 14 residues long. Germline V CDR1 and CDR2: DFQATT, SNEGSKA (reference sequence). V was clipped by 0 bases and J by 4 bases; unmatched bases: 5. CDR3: CSARDYRGSTEAFF. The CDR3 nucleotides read TGCAGTGCTAGAGATTACAGGGGTAGCACTGAAGCTTTCTTT.

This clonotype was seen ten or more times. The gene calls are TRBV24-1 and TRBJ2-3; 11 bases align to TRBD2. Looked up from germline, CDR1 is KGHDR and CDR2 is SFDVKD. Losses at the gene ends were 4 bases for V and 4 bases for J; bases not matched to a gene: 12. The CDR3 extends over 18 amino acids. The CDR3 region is CATSDLPKTSGTPDTQYF. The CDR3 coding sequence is TGTGCCACCAGTGACCTCCCCAAGACTAGCGGGACACCAGATACGCAGTATTTT.

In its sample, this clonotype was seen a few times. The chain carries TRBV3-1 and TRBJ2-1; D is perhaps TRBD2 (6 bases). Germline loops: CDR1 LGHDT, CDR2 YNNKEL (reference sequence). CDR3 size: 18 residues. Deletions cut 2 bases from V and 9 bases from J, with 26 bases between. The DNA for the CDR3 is TGTGCCAGCAGCCAACATCTTAGCGGTGAGGCCCTTGGGGGTGAGCAGTTCTTC. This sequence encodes CASSQHLSGEALGGEQFF.

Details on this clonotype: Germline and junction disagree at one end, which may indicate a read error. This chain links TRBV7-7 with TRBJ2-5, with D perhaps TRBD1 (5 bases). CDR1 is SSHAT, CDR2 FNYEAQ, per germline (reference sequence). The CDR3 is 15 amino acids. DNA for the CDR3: TGTGCTAGCAGCCTAGGGGAATACCAACAAGAGACCCAGTACTTC. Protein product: CASSLGEYQQETQYF.

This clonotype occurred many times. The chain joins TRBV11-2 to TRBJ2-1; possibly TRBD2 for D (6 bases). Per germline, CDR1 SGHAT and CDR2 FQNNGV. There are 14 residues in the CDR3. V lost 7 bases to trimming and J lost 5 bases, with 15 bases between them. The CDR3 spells CASKRSTSNNEQFF. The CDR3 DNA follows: TGTGCCAGCAAACGCTCGACTAGTAACAATGAGCAGTTCTTC.

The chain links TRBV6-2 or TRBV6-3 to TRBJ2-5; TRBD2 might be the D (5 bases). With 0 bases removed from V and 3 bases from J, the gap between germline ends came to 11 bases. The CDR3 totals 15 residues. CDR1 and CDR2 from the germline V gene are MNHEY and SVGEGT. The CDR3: CASSYSNSVKETQYF. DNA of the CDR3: TGTGCCAGCAGTTACTCGAATAGCGTCAAAGAGACCCAGTACTTC.